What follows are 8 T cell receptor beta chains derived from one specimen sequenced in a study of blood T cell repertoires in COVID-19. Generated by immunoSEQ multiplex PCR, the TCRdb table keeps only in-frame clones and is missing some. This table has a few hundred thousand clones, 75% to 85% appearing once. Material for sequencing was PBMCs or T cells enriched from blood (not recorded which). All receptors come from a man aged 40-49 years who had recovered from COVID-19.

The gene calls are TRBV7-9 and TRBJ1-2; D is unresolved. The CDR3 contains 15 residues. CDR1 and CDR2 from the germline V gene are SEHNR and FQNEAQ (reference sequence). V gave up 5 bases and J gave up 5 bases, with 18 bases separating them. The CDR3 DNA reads TGTGCCAGCAGCCCTAACACGAACGACGGGTATGGCTACACCTTC. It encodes CASSPNTNDGYGYTF.

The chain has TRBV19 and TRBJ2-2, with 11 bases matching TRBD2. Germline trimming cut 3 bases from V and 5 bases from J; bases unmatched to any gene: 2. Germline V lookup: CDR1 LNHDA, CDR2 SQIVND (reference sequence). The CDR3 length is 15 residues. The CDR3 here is CASSIGTSGTGELFF. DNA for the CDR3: TGTGCCAGTAGTATCGGGACTAGCGGAACCGGGGAGCTGTTTTTT. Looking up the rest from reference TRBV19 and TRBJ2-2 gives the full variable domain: DGGITQSPKYLFRKEGQNVTLSCEQNLNHDAMYWYRQDPGQGLRLIYYSQIVNDFQKGDIAEGYSVSREKKESFPLTVTSAQKNPTAFYLCASSIGTSGTGELFFGEGSRLTVL.

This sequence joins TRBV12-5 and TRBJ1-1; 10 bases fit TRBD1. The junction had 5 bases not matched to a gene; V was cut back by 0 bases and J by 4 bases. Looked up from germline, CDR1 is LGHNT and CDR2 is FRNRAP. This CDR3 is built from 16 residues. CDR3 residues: CASGLVGRTGGTEAFF. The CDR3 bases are TGTGCTAGTGGTTTGGTTGGTAGGACAGGGGGCACTGAAGCTTTCTTT.

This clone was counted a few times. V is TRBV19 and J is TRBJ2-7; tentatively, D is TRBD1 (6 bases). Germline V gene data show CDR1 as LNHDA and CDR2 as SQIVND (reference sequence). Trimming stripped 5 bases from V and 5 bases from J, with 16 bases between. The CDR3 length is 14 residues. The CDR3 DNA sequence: TGTGCCAGTAGTGGTGCAAGGGGGTCCCACGAGCAGTACTTC. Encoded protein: CASSGARGSHEQYF.

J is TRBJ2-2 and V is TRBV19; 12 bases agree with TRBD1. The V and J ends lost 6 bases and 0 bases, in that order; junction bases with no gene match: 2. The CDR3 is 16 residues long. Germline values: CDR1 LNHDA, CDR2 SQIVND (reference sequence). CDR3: CASSRDRGPNTGELFF. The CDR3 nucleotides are TGTGCCAGTAGCAGGGACAGGGGGCCGAACACCGGGGAGCTGTTTTTT. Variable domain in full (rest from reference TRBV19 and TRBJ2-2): DGGITQSPKYLFRKEGQNVTLSCEQNLNHDAMYWYRQDPGQGLRLIYYSQIVNDFQKGDIAEGYSVSREKKESFPLTVTSAQKNPTAFYLCASSRDRGPNTGELFFGEGSRLTVL.

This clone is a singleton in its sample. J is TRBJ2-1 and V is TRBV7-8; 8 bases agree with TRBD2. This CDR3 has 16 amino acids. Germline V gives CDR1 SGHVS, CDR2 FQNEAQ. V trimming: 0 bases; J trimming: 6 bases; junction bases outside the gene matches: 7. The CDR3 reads CASSLATGLALNEQFF. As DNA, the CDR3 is TGTGCCAGCAGCTTAGCGACCGGACTAGCCCTCAATGAGCAGTTCTTC.

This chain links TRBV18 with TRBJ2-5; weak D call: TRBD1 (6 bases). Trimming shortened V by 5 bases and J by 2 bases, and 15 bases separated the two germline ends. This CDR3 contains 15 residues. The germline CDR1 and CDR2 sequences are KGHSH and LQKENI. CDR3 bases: TGTGCCAGCTCATTAACCGGGACACGACAAGAGACCCAGTACTTC. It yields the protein CASSLTGTRQETQYF.

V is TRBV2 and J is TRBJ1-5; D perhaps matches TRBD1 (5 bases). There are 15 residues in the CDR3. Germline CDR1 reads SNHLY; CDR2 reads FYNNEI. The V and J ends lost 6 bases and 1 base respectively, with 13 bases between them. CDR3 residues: CASRNGGRSNQPQHF. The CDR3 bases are TGTGCCAGCAGAAACGGGGGTAGGAGCAATCAGCCCCAGCATTTT.